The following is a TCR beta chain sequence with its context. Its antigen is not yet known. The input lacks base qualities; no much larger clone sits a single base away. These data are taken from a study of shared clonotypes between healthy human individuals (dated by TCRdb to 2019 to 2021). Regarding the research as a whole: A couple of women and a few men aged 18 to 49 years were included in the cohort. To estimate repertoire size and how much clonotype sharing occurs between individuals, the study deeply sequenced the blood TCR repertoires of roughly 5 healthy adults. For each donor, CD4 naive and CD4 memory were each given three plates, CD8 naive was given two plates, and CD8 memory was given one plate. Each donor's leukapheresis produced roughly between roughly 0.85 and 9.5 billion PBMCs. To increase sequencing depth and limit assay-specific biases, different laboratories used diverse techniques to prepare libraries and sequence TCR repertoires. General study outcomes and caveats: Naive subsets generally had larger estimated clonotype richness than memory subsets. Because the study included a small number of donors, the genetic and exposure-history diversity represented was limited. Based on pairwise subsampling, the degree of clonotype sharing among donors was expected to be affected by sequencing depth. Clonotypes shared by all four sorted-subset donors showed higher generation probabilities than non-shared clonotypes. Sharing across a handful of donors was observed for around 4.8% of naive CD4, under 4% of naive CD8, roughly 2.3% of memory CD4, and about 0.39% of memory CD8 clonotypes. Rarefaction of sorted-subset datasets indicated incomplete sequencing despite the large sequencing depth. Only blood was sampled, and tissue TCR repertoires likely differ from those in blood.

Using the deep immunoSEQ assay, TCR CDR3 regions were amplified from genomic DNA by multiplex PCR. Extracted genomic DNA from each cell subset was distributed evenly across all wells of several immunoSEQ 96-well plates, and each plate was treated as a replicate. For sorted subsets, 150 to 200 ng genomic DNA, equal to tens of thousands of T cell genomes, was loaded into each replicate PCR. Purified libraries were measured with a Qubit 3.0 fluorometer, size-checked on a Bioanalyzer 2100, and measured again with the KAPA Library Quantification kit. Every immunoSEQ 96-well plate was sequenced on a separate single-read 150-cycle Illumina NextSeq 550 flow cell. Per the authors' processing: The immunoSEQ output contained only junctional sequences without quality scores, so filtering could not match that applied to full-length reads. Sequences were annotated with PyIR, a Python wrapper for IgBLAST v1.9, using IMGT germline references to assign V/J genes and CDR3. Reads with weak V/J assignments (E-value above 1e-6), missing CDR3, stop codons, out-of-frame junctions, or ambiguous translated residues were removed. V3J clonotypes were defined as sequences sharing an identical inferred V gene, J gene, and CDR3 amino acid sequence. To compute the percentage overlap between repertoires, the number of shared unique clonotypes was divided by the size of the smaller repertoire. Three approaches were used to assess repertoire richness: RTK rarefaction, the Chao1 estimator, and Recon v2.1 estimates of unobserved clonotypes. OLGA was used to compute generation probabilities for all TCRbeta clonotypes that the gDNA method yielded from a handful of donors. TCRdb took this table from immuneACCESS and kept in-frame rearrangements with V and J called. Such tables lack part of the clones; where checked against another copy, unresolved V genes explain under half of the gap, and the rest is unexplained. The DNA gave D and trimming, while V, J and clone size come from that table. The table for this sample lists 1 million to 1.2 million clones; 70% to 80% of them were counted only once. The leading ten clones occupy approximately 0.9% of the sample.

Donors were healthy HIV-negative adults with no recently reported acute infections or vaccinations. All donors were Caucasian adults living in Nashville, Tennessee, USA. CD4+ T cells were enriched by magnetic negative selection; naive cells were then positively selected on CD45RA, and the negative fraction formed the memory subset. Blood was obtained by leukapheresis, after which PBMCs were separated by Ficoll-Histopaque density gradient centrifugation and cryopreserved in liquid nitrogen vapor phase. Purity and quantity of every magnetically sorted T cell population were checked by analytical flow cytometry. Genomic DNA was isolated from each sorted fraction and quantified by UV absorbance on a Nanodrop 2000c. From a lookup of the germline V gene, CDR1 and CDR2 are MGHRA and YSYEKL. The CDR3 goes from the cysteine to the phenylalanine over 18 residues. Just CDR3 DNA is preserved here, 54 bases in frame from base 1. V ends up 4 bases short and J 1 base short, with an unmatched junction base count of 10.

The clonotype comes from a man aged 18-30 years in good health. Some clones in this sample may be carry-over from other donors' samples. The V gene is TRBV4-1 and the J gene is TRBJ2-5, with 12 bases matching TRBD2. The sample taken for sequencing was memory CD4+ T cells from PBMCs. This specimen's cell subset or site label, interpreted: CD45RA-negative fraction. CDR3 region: CASSRTGTSGSGQETQYF. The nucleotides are TGCGCCAGCAGCCGAACCGGGACTAGCGGGTCAGGCCAAGAGACCCAGTACTTC.